What follows are 24 T cell receptor beta chains derived from one specimen sequenced in a study of Graves' ophthalmopathy and Graves' hyperthyroidism. As the template, RNA transcripts were used to amplify TCR beta CDR3 regions. Investigators did first-round RT-PCR with HTBI primers, then second-round multiplex PCR. TCRdb analysed the multiplex PCR reads with MiXCR anew, one entry per CDR3 protein. The top ten clones hold more than 5.5% of a sample with about 620,000 distinct CDR3 sequences, about a fifth of them seen once. The sequencing input was peripheral blood. These receptors all come from a woman between 18 and 29 years old with stable Graves' hyperthyroidism. Some clones in this sample may be carry-over from other donors' samples.

The DNA for the CDR3 is TGCAGCTCGCTTGGCCAGCAAGAGACCCAGTACTTC. The encoded protein is CSSLGQQETQYF. V usage is TRBV20-1 and J usage is TRBJ2-5; no reliable D call. The V gene's germline CDR1 is DFQATT and CDR2 SNEGSKA (reference sequence). The CDR3 extends over 12 amino acids.

This clonotype was observed many times. The CDR3 DNA reads TGCAGCGCTTTGGCCGACTCCTACGAGCAGTACTTC. Amino acids: CSALADSYEQYF. This chain joins TRBV29-1 and TRBJ2-7, with no clear D. The CDR3 extends over 12 amino acids. V was trimmed by 7 bases and J by 0 bases, leaving 10 bases between them. The germline gives CDR1 SQVTM, CDR2 ANQGSEA.

This clonotype was seen many times. The genes are TRBV10-3 and TRBJ1-1; D uncertain. CDR3 size: 13 residues. Germline V gene lookup returns CDR1 ENHRY and CDR2 SYGVKD. V lost 0 bases to trimming and J lost 8 bases, with 10 bases between them. The CDR3 here is CAISESGPPEAFF. The CDR3 DNA is TGTGCCATCAGTGAGTCAGGACCCCCAGAAGCTTTCTTT.

This clonotype showed up many times. V is TRBV20-1 and J is TRBJ2-7, with D possibly being TRBD1 (5 bases). Germline V gene sequence: CDR1 DFQATT, CDR2 SNEGSKA (reference sequence). V dropped 2 bases and J dropped 1 base, with 12 bases sitting between them. The length of the CDR3 is 14 residues. Written as DNA, the CDR3 is TGCAGTGCTAGAAACAGGCCACCGTCCTACGAGCAGTACTTC. Protein sequence: CSARNRPPSYEQYF.

This clonotype was observed a few times. V usage is TRBV20-1 and J usage is TRBJ2-5, with a weak D call TRBD2 (5 bases). There are 15 residues in the CDR3. The germline V gene encodes CDR1 DFQATT and CDR2 SNEGSKA (reference sequence). Between the trimmed V and J ends, which lost 0 bases and 5 bases, there was a span of 16 bases. CDR3 DNA sequence: TGCAGTGCTAGAGATGGGAGCGCCGAGGTGGAGACCCAGTACTTC. Amino acids: CSARDGSAEVETQYF.

This clonotype was seen repeatedly, ten times or more. The chain has TRBV7-3 and TRBJ2-7; 7 nucleotides match TRBD1. CDR1 SGHTA and CDR2 FQGTGA come from the germline V gene. CDR3 size: 13 residues. Trimming took 4 bases from V and 4 from J; bases not matched to a gene: 4. The CDR3 DNA reads TGTGCCAGCAGCTGGTACAGGGGATACGAGCAGTACTTC. Protein sequence: CASSWYRGYEQYF.

This clonotype was seen repeatedly, ten times or more. This chain uses TRBV30 with TRBJ2-5, with a possible D match to TRBD1 (7 bases). The CDR3 runs to 18 residues. V dropped 0 bases and J dropped 4 bases, with 24 bases sitting between them. The germline gives CDR1 GTSNPN, CDR2 SVGIG (reference sequence). CDR3 amino acids: CAWSVGDRAQAGRETQYF. The CDR3 coding sequence is TGTGCCTGGAGTGTAGGAGACAGGGCGCAGGCGGGGAGAGAGACCCAGTACTTC.

This clonotype came up a few times. The rearrangement joins TRBV30 to TRBJ2-7; 16 nucleotides align to TRBD2. With V trimmed by 5 bases and J by 10 bases, 5 bases remained unmatched. CDR1 is GTSNPN and CDR2 is SVGIG in the germline V gene (reference sequence). The CDR3 loop spans 13 amino acids. CDR3 coding DNA: TGTGCCTGGGGGACTAGCGGGAGGGCCGGACAGTACTTC. Amino acids: CAWGTSGRAGQYF.

This clonotype was seen many times. This chain links TRBV19 with TRBJ1-6; no clear D. CDR3 length equals 13 residues. Germline loops: CDR1 LNHDA, CDR2 SQIVND (reference sequence). V was cut by 6 bases and J by 6 bases, with 9 bases left in between. The DNA for the CDR3 is TGTGCCAGTAGGGAGGGTCCTAATTCACCCCTCCACTTT. Its protein is CASREGPNSPLHF.

This clonotype was seen many times. The rearrangement uses TRBV12-3 or TRBV12-4 and TRBJ1-5; no clear D. Trimming left V 3 bases short and J 0 bases short, with 6 bases between. The CDR3 spans 14 residues. In DNA, the CDR3 is TGTGCCAGCAGTTTTACGAATAGCAATCAGCCCCAGCATTTT. As protein: CASSFTNSNQPQHF.

Many counts were recorded for this clonotype. This chain uses TRBV6-5 with TRBJ2-7; tentative D call: TRBD1 (6 bases). CDR3 length: 13 amino acids. From germline, CDR1 is MNHEY and CDR2 SVGAGI. V lost 4 bases to trimming and J lost 6 bases, with 13 bases between them. This CDR3 is CASSFSRQAEQYF. As DNA, the CDR3 is TGTGCCAGCAGTTTTTCCCGACAGGCCGAGCAGTACTTC.

The chain carries TRBV6-2 or TRBV6-3 and TRBJ1-1; D unresolved. The CDR3 has 14 amino acids. The germline V and J ends were trimmed by 5 bases and 4 bases, with 14 bases remaining between them. Germline assignment: CDR1 MNHEY and CDR2 SVGEGT. In nucleotides, the CDR3 is TGTGCCAGCAGTGATCTGGACCCAGGCACTGAAGCTTTCTTT. This translates into CASSDLDPGTEAFF.

This clonotype has at least ten counts. This chain links TRBV6-5 with TRBJ2-7, with 8 bases aligning to TRBD1. There are 15 residues in the CDR3. V lost 2 bases and J lost 3; bases outside the gene matches: 6. Germline CDR1 reads MNHEY; CDR2 reads SVGAGI. The CDR3 here is CASSYHGTGNYEQYF. CDR3 nucleotide sequence: TGTGCCAGCAGTTACCACGGGACAGGTAACTACGAGCAGTACTTC.

There are many counts of this clonotype. The chain couples TRBV20-1 to TRBJ2-5; the D gene is possibly TRBD2 (5 bases). V was shortened by 1 base and J by 5 bases, with 17 bases between the two germline ends. CDR3 length: 15 amino acids. Germline-derived CDR1 and CDR2 are DFQATT and SNEGSKA (reference sequence). CDR3 DNA sequence: TGCAGTGCTAGAGCCCAGAGGCTAGCTAAGGAGACCCAGTACTTC. Translation: CSARAQRLAKETQYF.

This clonotype was counted at least ten times. This chain joins TRBV20-1 and TRBJ2-7, with 7 bases fitting TRBD2. CDR1 is DFQATT and CDR2 is SNEGSKA in the germline V gene (reference sequence). There are 14 residues in the CDR3. The V gene end was trimmed by 6 bases and the J gene end by 5 bases; junction bases not matched to a gene: 13. CDR3 sequence: CSARTQTSWNEQYF. CDR3 DNA: TGCAGTGCAAGGACCCAGACTAGCTGGAACGAGCAGTACTTC.

The CDR3 here is CASGLVRAGGSYEQYF. CDR3 sequence (DNA): TGTGCTAGTGGTTTGGTAAGGGCGGGGGGCTCCTACGAGCAGTACTTC. The chain employs TRBV12-5 and TRBJ2-7; 8 nucleotides match TRBD2. Losses at the gene ends were 0 bases for V and 0 bases for J; bases not matched to a gene: 4. Germline V gene lookup returns CDR1 LGHNT and CDR2 FRNRAP. The CDR3 is made up of 16 amino acids. The whole variable domain, remainder taken from reference TRBV12-5 and TRBJ2-7, is DARVTQTPRHKVTEMGQEVTMRCQPILGHNTVFWYRQTMMQGLELLAYFRNRAPLDDSGMPKDRFSAEMPDATLATLKIQPSEPRDSAVYFCASGLVRAGGSYEQYFGPGTRLTVT.

At least ten counts were recorded for this clonotype. V usage is TRBV6-5 and J usage is TRBJ1-1; D perhaps matches TRBD1 (6 bases). The germline V gene has CDR1 MNHEY and CDR2 SVGAGI. This CDR3 spans 13 amino acids. V gave up 0 bases and J gave up 11 bases, with 13 bases separating them. CDR3 in amino acids: CASSYSWGQGAFF. For the CDR3, the DNA is TGTGCCAGCAGTTACTCGTGGGGGCAGGGTGCTTTCTTT.

The V and J genes are TRBV5-1 and TRBJ1-1; D unresolved. The length of the CDR3 is 14 residues. Germline CDR1 reads SGHRS; CDR2 reads YFSETQ. V was clipped by 6 bases and J by 0 bases, with 12 bases between them. CDR3 region: CASKLKGMNTEAFF. CDR3 nucleotides: TGCGCCAGCAAGCTTAAGGGAATGAACACTGAAGCTTTCTTT.

This clonotype was detected ten times or more. This chain connects TRBV30 to TRBJ1-2, with D unresolved. The CDR3 loop spans 13 amino acids. Per germline, CDR1 GTSNPN and CDR2 SVGIG (reference sequence). V lost 3 bases and J 7 bases, leaving 15 bases between the germline ends. CDR3 bases: TGTGCCTGGAGGTACGGAGGGAAAAGTGGCTACACCTTC. This codes for CAWRYGGKSGYTF.

This clonotype was seen ten or more times. The junction does not match germline at one end; this may be a read error. The J gene is TRBJ2-4, the V gene TRBV12-3 or TRBV12-4; D is unresolved. The CDR3 totals 14 residues. The CDR3 region has the DNA TGTGCCAGCAGTTTAGATGGCTCGTGGAGCATTAAGTACTTC. It codes for CASSLDGSWSIKYF.

This clonotype was observed at least ten times. The chain joins TRBV6-1 to TRBJ2-3; the D is unclear. The CDR3 length is 12 residues. Germline V gene data show CDR1 as MNHNS and CDR2 as SASEGT. Trimming stripped 4 bases from V and 1 base from J, with 3 bases between. The CDR3 region is CASSAGTDTQYF. CDR3 sequence (DNA): TGTGCCAGCAGTGCCGGCACAGATACGCAGTATTTT.

The V and J genes are TRBV10-3 and TRBJ2-7; D is unclear. The CDR3 covers 14 residues. From germline, CDR1 is ENHRY and CDR2 SYGVKD. V gave up 3 bases and J gave up 2 bases, with 11 bases separating them. The CDR3 DNA is TGTGCCATCAGTGACTCAAGCAGAACCTACGAGCAGTACTTC. Translated: CAISDSSRTYEQYF.

This clonotype has ten or more counts. The chain is built from TRBV20-1 and TRBJ2-7, with a weak D call TRBD2 (5 bases). The length of the CDR3 is 14 residues. With 1 base removed from V and 3 bases from J, the gap between germline ends came to 13 bases. CDR1 and CDR2 (germline): DFQATT, SNEGSKA (reference sequence). CDR3 sequence (DNA): TGCAGTGCTAGAGTTACGGGGTTTCACTACGAGCAGTACTTC. Its translation: CSARVTGFHYEQYF.

This clonotype was recorded many times. The CDR3 loop reads CASSPPGQDLWGYTF. As DNA, the CDR3 is TGTGCCAGCAGCCCGCCTGGGCAGGACCTATGGGGCTACACCTTC. The rearrangement links TRBV6-1 to TRBJ1-2, with D unresolved. Germline CDR1 and CDR2: MNHNS and SASEGT. Trimming pared 6 bases from V and 8 bases from J, leaving 22 bases between. The CDR3 consists of 15 residues.